What follows are 18 T cell receptor beta chains derived from one specimen sequenced in a study of control samples from healthy donors and cancer patients (dated by TCRdb to about 2020). Library generation was performed with the immunoSEQ multiplex PCR assay. Imported from immuneACCESS, the table was reduced by TCRdb to in-frame sequences with V and J called. These copies leave out some clones; in studies compared against another copy, an unresolved V gene accounts for under half, and the cause of the remainder is not known. This sample gives some 80,000 clones in total; 80% to 95% of them show up just once. Almost 6% of the sample is in the top ten clones. Sequenced: blood. All receptors derive from a woman aged 55-69 years in good health.

This rearrangement joins TRBV6-1 to TRBJ2-1; D call uncertain. The CDR3 spans 12 residues. Germline V gene data show CDR1 as MNHNS and CDR2 as SASEGT. V gave up 5 bases and J gave up 10 bases, with 12 bases separating them. The CDR3 spells CASSLPGGEQFF. CDR3 bases: TGTGCCAGCAGTCTACCAGGCGGAGAGCAGTTCTTC.

This chain uses TRBV28 with TRBJ1-2, with a tentative D call TRBD1 (6 bases). Trimming pared 1 base from V and 3 bases from J, leaving 9 bases between. Germline values: CDR1 MDHEN, CDR2 SYDVKM. The CDR3 covers 14 residues. CDR3 residues: CASSLFGGYYGYTF. CDR3 sequence (DNA): TGTGCCAGCAGTTTATTTGGGGGCTACTATGGCTACACCTTC.

This sequence joins TRBV28 and TRBJ1-1; no clear D. With 6 bases removed from V and 10 bases from J, the gap between germline ends came to 15 bases. The CDR3 spans 12 residues. Per germline, CDR1 MDHEN and CDR2 SYDVKM. The CDR3 protein is CASSLVRTAAFF. In DNA, the CDR3 is TGTGCCAGCAGCTTGGTGAGGACCGCAGCTTTCTTT.

The rearrangement links TRBV19 to TRBJ1-3; D gene unclear. The CDR3 spans 14 residues. Germline-derived CDR1 and CDR2 are LNHDA and SQIVND (reference sequence). Trimming removed 7 bases at V and 0 bases at J, with 10 bases between. CDR3 sequence: CASNGVSSGNTIYF. The CDR3 DNA is TGTGCCAGTAATGGCGTCAGCTCTGGAAACACCATATATTTT.

The chain joins TRBV10-3 to TRBJ1-1, with 7 bases lining up with TRBD1. Germline V gene data show CDR1 as ENHRY and CDR2 as SYGVKD. With 10 bases clipped from V and 3 bases from J, the junction kept 11 bases outside the gene matches. The CDR3 spans 14 residues. The CDR3 sequence: CATRQGGVDTEAFF. The CDR3, as DNA: TGTGCCACTAGACAGGGTGGGGTCGACACTGAAGCTTTCTTT.

V and J are TRBV7-9 and TRBJ2-3; a possible D gene is TRBD2 (6 bases). Germline V lookup: CDR1 SEHNR, CDR2 FQNEAQ (reference sequence). The CDR3 spans 15 residues. Trimming cost V 5 bases and J 5 bases, with 17 bases left between them. The chain's CDR3 is CASSGRVSGLDTQYF. The CDR3 DNA reads TGTGCCAGCAGCGGGCGAGTAAGCGGGTTAGATACGCAGTATTTT. Full variable domain (outside the CDR3, taken from reference TRBV7-9 and TRBJ2-3): DTGVSQNPRHKITKRGQNVTFRCDPISEHNRLYWYRQTLGQGPEFLTYFQNEAQLEKSRLLSDRFSAERPKGSFSTLEIQRTEQGDSAMYLCASSGRVSGLDTQYFGPGTRLTVL.

The CDR3 coding sequence is TGTGCCAGCAGCCCCCGAAGGGGATTTGATCAGCCCCAGCATTTT. This translates into CASSPRRGFDQPQHF. The chain combines TRBV6-5 with TRBJ1-5, with D possibly matching TRBD1 (5 bases). Germline-derived CDR1 and CDR2 are MNHEY and SVGAGI. This CDR3 contains 15 residues. With 6 bases removed from V and 5 bases from J, the gap between germline ends came to 17 bases.

The count of this clone is one. The CDR3 here is CASSPRGFSSGELFF. Here the CDR3 DNA reads TGTGCCAGCAGCCCGAGGGGGTTTTCTTCCGGGGAGCTGTTTTTT. The chain links TRBV7-2 to TRBJ2-2, with a tentative D call TRBD1 (6 bases). Trimming took 5 bases from V and 6 from J, leaving 16 bases between them. The CDR3 has 15 residues. Germline V lookup: CDR1 SGHTA, CDR2 FQGNSA.

The V gene is TRBV9, the J gene TRBJ2-3, with TRBD2 matching over 7 bases. The CDR3 covers 15 residues. The trim removed 0 bases at V and 3 bases at J, leaving 4 bases unmatched. Germline values: CDR1 SGDLS, CDR2 YYNGEE. The chain's CDR3 is CASSVGEGRTDTQYF. CDR3 in DNA: TGTGCCAGCAGCGTAGGGGAGGGAAGGACAGATACGCAGTATTTT.

The chain recombines TRBV7-3 with TRBJ1-1; possible D gene TRBD1, 5 bases. V gave up 6 bases and J gave up 2 bases, with 10 bases separating them. In germline, CDR1 is SGHTA, CDR2 FQGTGA. This CDR3 is built from 13 residues. The CDR3 sequence: CASSFDSNTEAFF. The CDR3 nucleotides are TGTGCCAGCAGTTTTGACAGCAACACTGAAGCTTTCTTT.

V gene TRBV6-5 combines with J gene TRBJ1-6; 7 bases match TRBD1. Looked up from germline, CDR1 is MNHEY and CDR2 is SVGAGI. J was trimmed by 7 bases and V by 6 bases; bases with no gene match: 3. The CDR3 contains 13 residues. The DNA of the CDR3 is TGTGCCAGCAGCCGGGACAGCAATTCACCCCTCCACTTT. Translation: CASSRDSNSPLHF.

The chain combines TRBV27 with TRBJ1-5; D is unresolved. Germline CDR1 reads MNHEY; CDR2 reads SMNVEV (reference sequence). This CDR3 is 14 amino acids long. Trimming left V 5 bases short and J 0 bases short, with 8 bases between. CDR3 in DNA: TGTGCCAGCAGTCCCACATATAGCAATCAGCCCCAGCATTTT. This encodes CASSPTYSNQPQHF.

V and J are TRBV3-1 (or the pseudogene TRBV3-2) and TRBJ1-2; no firm D call. The CDR3 length is 14 residues. Deletions cut 4 bases from V and 4 bases from J, with 13 bases between. Germline CDR1 LGHDT, CDR2 YNNKEL (reference sequence). DNA of the CDR3: TGTGCCAGCAGCCCTCGGCCAGCAGGCTATGGCTACACCTTC. This encodes CASSPRPAGYGYTF.

J is TRBJ2-1 and V is TRBV19; TRBD2 agrees at 7 bases. Germline lookup yields CDR1 LNHDA and CDR2 SQIVND (reference sequence). The J segment lost 6 bases and the V segment lost 4 bases, leaving 9 bases of the junction unmatched. CDR3 size: 15 residues. CDR3: CASSTRRESLNEQFF. The CDR3 bases are TGTGCCAGTAGTACTCGGCGGGAGTCCCTCAATGAGCAGTTCTTC.

This sequence joins TRBV24-1 and TRBJ2-1, with D possibly being TRBD1 (5 bases). This CDR3 is built from 11 residues. Per germline, CDR1 KGHDR and CDR2 SFDVKD. V lost 5 bases, J lost 10 bases, and 8 bases lay in between. The CDR3 DNA reads as TGTGCCACCAGTGTATGGGGCGAGCAGTTCTTC. Amino acid sequence: CATSVWGEQFF.

V gene TRBV14 combines with J gene TRBJ2-7, with TRBD1 matching over 8 bases. Trimming removed 4 bases from V and 2 bases from J; junction bases left unmatched: 4. Germline assignment: CDR1 SGHDN and CDR2 FVKESK. The CDR3 is 14 amino acids. The CDR3 sequence is CASSPRTGTYEQYF. For the CDR3, the DNA is TGTGCCAGCAGCCCCCGGACAGGGACCTACGAGCAGTACTTC.

The chain employs TRBV10-3 and TRBJ2-7; 8 nucleotides align to TRBD2. The junction had 5 bases not matched to a gene; V was cut back by 10 bases and J by 0 bases. Looked up from germline, CDR1 is ENHRY and CDR2 is SYGVKD. The CDR3 consists of 13 residues. CDR3 nucleotide sequence: TGTGCCACTTATAGCGGGACCTCCTACGAGCAGTACTTC. Its protein is CATYSGTSYEQYF.

The chain employs TRBV7-6 and TRBJ2-1, with 12 bases identical to TRBD2. Trimming cost V 5 bases and J 5 bases; bases outside gene matches: 4. CDR1 and CDR2 from the germline V gene are SGHVS and FNYEAQ. The CDR3 length is 15 residues. The CDR3 is CASSQTSGRHNEQFF. The CDR3 bases are TGTGCCAGCAGCCAGACTAGCGGGAGACACAATGAGCAGTTCTTC.